The 30 T cell receptor beta chains below come from one sample, sequenced in a study of molecular identifiers for immune sequencing clone quantification. One entry per CDR3 protein, called by TCRdb with MiXCR from the PCR reads. The table shows about 40,000 distinct CDR3 sequences, with roughly 22% occurring only once. The specimen sequenced was naive CD8+ T cells from blood, with Jurkat cell RNA spiked in. Subset defined: FACS-sorted CD8+CD4-CCR7+CD45RA+ naive T cells. The origin of the receptors is a human donor in good health. Some libraries in this study had Jurkat cell RNA spiked in.

The sample holds many counts of this clonotype. The V and J genes are TRBV6-2 or TRBV6-3 and TRBJ2-6, with unresolved D. Trimming removed 6 bases at V and 4 bases at J, with 10 bases between. Germline V gene data show CDR1 as MNHEY and CDR2 as SVGEGT. The CDR3 length is 14 residues. The CDR3 DNA is TGTGCCAGCAGGCCTGTCTACGGGGCCAACGTCCTGACTTTC. This translates into CASRPVYGANVLTF.

In this sample, this clonotype turned up many times. The chain links TRBV20-1 to TRBJ1-1; no clear D gene. In germline, CDR1 is DFQATT, CDR2 SNEGSKA (reference sequence). The CDR3 is made up of 13 amino acids. The V and J ends lost 0 bases and 3 bases respectively, with 8 bases between them. The CDR3 here is CSARERWDTEAFF. For the CDR3, the DNA is TGCAGTGCTAGAGAGAGGTGGGACACTGAAGCTTTCTTT.

For the CDR3, the DNA is TGCAGCGTTGGGACAGGGGGCTTGAACAATCAGCCCCAGCATTTT. Translating it yields CSVGTGGLNNQPQHF. The gene calls are TRBV29-1 and TRBJ1-5; TRBD1 agrees at 11 bases. CDR3 length: 15 residues. In germline, CDR1 is SQVTM, CDR2 ANQGSEA. V lost 4 bases, J lost 3 bases, and 5 bases stayed unmatched.

This clonotype appeared many times. J is TRBJ2-5 and V is TRBV11-2; 7 bases are shared with TRBD1. This CDR3 is built from 15 residues. V dropped 5 bases and J dropped 4; count of bases not matched to a gene: 10. The germline gives CDR1 SGHAT, CDR2 FQNNGV. The CDR3 protein is CASSPSTGLGETQYF. The DNA for the CDR3 is TGTGCCAGCAGCCCGTCGACAGGGTTGGGAGAGACCCAGTACTTC. The full variable domain, with the rest looked up from reference TRBV11-2 and TRBJ2-5, is EAGVAQSPRYKIIEKRQSVAFWCNPISGHATLYWYQQILGQGPKLLIQFQNNGVVDDSQLPKDRFSAERLKGVDSTLKIQPAKLEDSAVYLCASSPSTGLGETQYFGPGTRLLVL.

As for this clonotype: This could be a read error, since a much larger clone is one nucleotide away. The CDR3 DNA reads TGTGCCAGCAGCTTCGGAGGATTCTACGAGCGGTACTTC. Its translation is CASSFGGFYERYF. The chain uses TRBV5-3 and TRBJ2-7, with a possible D match to TRBD2 (5 bases). TRBV5-3 is placed among ORFs of uncertain function. The CDR3 is 13 amino acids.

This clonotype was detected many times. This chain's CDR3 is CASGDGQATQYF. CDR3 DNA: TGTGCCAGCGGAGATGGACAGGCCACGCAGTATTTT. The chain employs TRBV27 and TRBJ2-3, with TRBD1 identical over 7 bases. V lost 8 bases to trimming and J lost 9 bases; unmatched junction nucleotides: 8. This CDR3 has 12 amino acids. Germline V gene sequence: CDR1 MNHEY, CDR2 SMNVEV (reference sequence).

This clonotype occurred many times. The rearrangement joins TRBV7-8 to TRBJ1-5; the D is unclear. The V and J ends lost 4 bases and 5 bases respectively, with 12 bases between them. The CDR3 loop spans 14 amino acids. Per the germline V gene, CDR1 is SGHVS and CDR2 is FQNEAQ. This CDR3 reads CASSWTVMDQPQHF. The CDR3 nucleotides are TGTGCCAGCAGCTGGACCGTTATGGATCAGCCCCAGCATTTT.

On this clonotype: A much more abundant neighbour one base away suggests this may be a read error. V is TRBV7-9 and J is TRBJ1-5, with TRBD1 identical over 10 bases. CDR1 SEHNR and CDR2 FQNEAQ come from the germline V gene (reference sequence). V gave up 6 bases and J gave up 10 bases; unmatched junction bases: 9. The CDR3 totals 14 residues. DNA of the CDR3: TGTGCCAGCAGTCGGGGACAGGGGATTCATCCCCAGCATTTT. This gives the protein CASSRGQGIHPQHF.

The sample holds many counts of this clonotype. The chain carries TRBV4-1 and TRBJ2-3; TRBD1 might be the D (5 bases). This CDR3 is 13 amino acids long. The V end lost 1 base, the J end lost 4 bases, and 6 bases lay between the germline ends. Germline V lookup: CDR1 MGHRA, CDR2 YSYEKL. The CDR3 nucleotides are TGCGCCAGCAGCCAAGCCAGGGCAGATACGCAGTATTTT. Its translation is CASSQARADTQYF.

This clonotype was detected many times. The V call is TRBV7-9, the J call TRBJ2-7, with 7 bases matching TRBD1. Germline loops: CDR1 SEHNR, CDR2 FQNEAQ (reference sequence). This CDR3 region has 16 residues. Trimming removed 5 bases from V and 1 base from J; junction bases left unmatched: 11. CDR3 in amino acids: CASSPSAGGPSYEQYF. In nucleotides, the CDR3 is TGTGCCAGCAGCCCCTCAGCAGGGGGACCTTCCTACGAGCAGTACTTC.

This clonotype came up many times. The chain couples TRBV3-1 to TRBJ2-5; the match to TRBD1 covers 12 bases. The germline V gene has CDR1 LGHDT and CDR2 YNNKEL (reference sequence). The CDR3 length is 17 residues. V was pared by 4 bases and J by 2 bases, with 8 bases of the junction left unmatched. The CDR3 loop reads CASSRDRGQWGQETQYF. CDR3 bases: TGTGCCAGCAGCCGGGACAGGGGGCAATGGGGTCAAGAGACCCAGTACTTC.

This clonotype was detected ten times or more. The chain is built from TRBV12-3 or TRBV12-4 and TRBJ2-5; 10 bases line up with TRBD2. CDR3 length equals 16 residues. With 6 bases clipped from V and 0 bases from J, the junction kept 7 bases outside the gene matches. The CDR3 coding sequence is TGTGCCAGCAGCCTACGAGCGGGGGGGTACCAAGAGACCCAGTACTTC. This codes for CASSLRAGGYQETQYF.

Note on this clonotype: A much larger clone lies a single base off, so this may be a read error. The rearrangement links TRBV4-1 to TRBJ2-1, with 10 positions matching TRBD2. V was clipped by 0 bases and J by 15 bases; unmatched bases: 8. The germline V gene encodes CDR1 MGHRA and CDR2 YSYEKL. The CDR3 extends over 14 amino acids. Here the CDR3 DNA reads TGCGCCAGCAGCCAAGAGTGGGCTAGCGGGGGTCGGTTCTTC. The encoded protein is CASSQEWASGGRFF.

Worth noting for this clonotype: A read error may be the cause here, since a much bigger clone is one base away. The chain recombines TRBV11-2 with TRBJ1-1; D is uncertain. The CDR3 runs 14 residues. The germline CDR1 and CDR2 sequences are SGHAT and FQNNGV. The CDR3 sequence is CASSLGGVYTAAFF. In nucleotides, the CDR3 is TGTGCCAGCAGCTTAGGGGGTGTTTACACTGCAGCTTTCTTT.

A word on this clonotype: Just one base apart from a much larger clone, this may be a read error. The chain carries TRBV10-3 and TRBJ2-3; D possibly uses TRBD1 or TRBD2 (5 bases each). The germline gives CDR1 ENHRY, CDR2 SYGVKD. There are 15 residues in the CDR3. The CDR3: CAIGESFGAADTQYF. For the CDR3, the DNA is TGTGCCATCGGTGAGTCGTTCGGGGCCGCAGATACGCAGTATTTT.

This clonotype occurred many times. The J gene is TRBJ2-3, the V gene TRBV7-7, with a possible D match to TRBD1 (5 bases). CDR3 length: 15 amino acids. Trimming removed 1 base from V and 2 bases from J, with 10 bases in between. CDR1 and CDR2 (germline): SSHAT, FNYEAQ (reference sequence). The chain's CDR3 is CASSLVPGFTDTQYF. The CDR3 nucleotides read TGTGCCAGCAGCTTAGTACCAGGGTTCACAGATACGCAGTATTTT.

The table lists this clonotype with a few counts. J is TRBJ2-1 and V is TRBV21-1. TRBV21-1 represents a pseudogene. This CDR3 region has 12 residues. Written as DNA, the CDR3 is TGTGCCAGCAGTACCAGTGGGGTTCTGCAGTTCTTC. Its translation is CASSTSGVLQFF.

This clonotype came up many times. This chain joins TRBV7-9 and TRBJ1-1; 7 nucleotides line up with TRBD1. This CDR3 has 13 amino acids. The V and J ends lost 2 bases and 10 bases, in that order; junction bases with no gene match: 7. Germline V CDR1 and CDR2: SEHNR, FQNEAQ (reference sequence). CDR3 sequence: CASSLPTGELAFF. CDR3 nucleotide sequence: TGTGCCAGCAGCTTACCCACAGGGGAGTTAGCTTTCTTT.

As concerns this clonotype: This clone may be a read error of a much larger clone one base away. The V call is TRBV10-3, the J call TRBJ2-3; possible D gene TRBD1, 6 bases. The germline gives CDR1 ENHRY, CDR2 SYGVKD. The CDR3 has 15 amino acids. The CDR3: CAISDPTGPADRQYF. CDR3 nucleotide sequence: TGTGCCATCAGTGACCCGACAGGACCGGCAGATAGGCAGTATTTT.

This clonotype appeared a few times. This chain uses TRBV6-6 with TRBJ2-7; D possibly uses TRBD1 or TRBD2 (5 bases each). Trimming shortened V by 4 bases and J by 2 bases, and 18 bases separated the two germline ends. The germline V gene has CDR1 MNHNY and CDR2 SVGAGI (reference sequence). The CDR3 consists of 16 residues. CDR3 in amino acids: CASSSLIRDPAYEQYF. DNA for the CDR3: TGTGCCAGCAGTTCCTTGATTAGGGACCCAGCCTACGAGCAGTACTTC.

This clonotype was seen repeatedly, ten times or more. The chain recombines TRBV4-1 with TRBJ2-2; perhaps TRBD1 as D (6 bases). The germline gives CDR1 MGHRA, CDR2 YSYEKL. This CDR3 is built from 18 residues. V lost 0 bases, J lost 1 base, and 15 bases lay in between. The CDR3 nucleotides read TGCGCCAGCAGCCAAGAGGTGATGGGCAGGGGGAACACCGGGGAGCTGTTTTTT. Translated: CASSQEVMGRGNTGELFF.

For this clonotype: One junction end disagrees with the germline gene, perhaps due to a read error. V and J are TRBV28 and TRBJ2-3, with TRBD2 matching over 8 bases. Germline V lookup: CDR1 MDHEN, CDR2 SYDVKM. The CDR3 sequence is 18 residues long. As DNA, the CDR3 is TGTGCCCGCAGTTCGGGTGAAATGGTAGCGGGGAGCCCCGCTACGCAGTATTTT. Translated: CARSSGEMVAGSPATQYF.

For this clonotype: This may be a read error, as it is one base from a much larger clone. This chain connects TRBV7-9 to TRBJ2-5; D is perhaps TRBD2 (6 bases). Trimming stripped 11 bases from V and 2 bases from J, with 18 bases between. Germline V gives CDR1 SEHNR, CDR2 FQNEAQ (reference sequence). This CDR3 has 14 amino acids. The CDR3 loop is CADSPFAGQETQYF. DNA for the CDR3: TGTGCCGACAGCCCGTTTGCGGGGCAAGAGACCCAGTACTTC.

This clonotype was observed at least ten times. The rearrangement joins TRBV5-6 to TRBJ2-7; D perhaps matches TRBD2 (6 bases). V shed 4 bases and J shed 3 bases, with 14 bases lying between them. This CDR3 contains 14 residues. The V gene's germline CDR1 is SGHDT and CDR2 YYEEEE. CDR3 nucleotide sequence: TGTGCCAGCAGCCCGGGAGTGGGTGGCTACGAGCAGTACTTC. Encoded protein: CASSPGVGGYEQYF.

The sample holds one count of this clonotype. V and J are TRBV9 and TRBJ2-7, with D perhaps matching TRBD1 (6 bases). Per the germline V gene, CDR1 is SGDLS and CDR2 is YYNGEE. V lost 4 bases and J 3 bases, leaving 14 bases between the germline ends. The CDR3 loop spans 14 amino acids. The CDR3 coding sequence is TGTGCCAGCAGCACAGGACAGAGTTTCTACGAGCAGTACTTC. It yields the protein CASSTGQSFYEQYF. Full variable domain (outside the CDR3, taken from reference TRBV9 and TRBJ2-7): DSGVTQTPKHLITATGQRVTLRCSPRSGDLSVYWYQQSLDQGLQFLIQYYNGEERAKGNILERFSAQQFPDLHSELNLSSLELGDSALYFCASSTGQSFYEQYFGPGTRLTVT.

This clonotype has at least ten counts. The chain couples TRBV7-9 to TRBJ2-7, with D perhaps TRBD1 (6 bases). The CDR3 sequence is 15 residues long. The ends were cut back, 3 bases at V and 2 bases at J, with 14 bases in the middle. The germline V gene encodes CDR1 SEHNR and CDR2 FQNEAQ (reference sequence). The CDR3 reads CASSFGHRETYEQYF. As DNA, the CDR3 is TGTGCCAGCAGCTTTGGGCACAGGGAAACCTACGAGCAGTACTTC. Complete variable domain (other parts from reference TRBV7-9 and TRBJ2-7): DTGVSQNPRHKITKRGQNVTFRCDPISEHNRLYWYRQTLGQGPEFLTYFQNEAQLEKSRLLSDRFSAERPKGSFSTLEIQRTEQGDSAMYLCASSFGHRETYEQYFGPGTRLTVT.

Remarks on this clonotype: This sequence may be a read error, since a much larger clone differs from it by one base. This chain joins TRBV6-1 and TRBJ1-1; no firm D call. Germline V CDR1 and CDR2: MNHNS, SASEGT. This CDR3 comprises 10 residues. The CDR3: CATRSTEASF. The DNA of the CDR3 is TGTGCCACCAGGAGCACTGAAGCTTCCTTT.

Many counts were recorded for this clonotype. The rearrangement joins TRBV6-2 or TRBV6-3 to TRBJ2-3; 12 nucleotides align to TRBD1. The CDR3 length is 16 residues. In germline, CDR1 is MNHEY, CDR2 SVGEGT. The J segment lost 5 bases and the V segment lost 2 bases, leaving 5 bases of the junction unmatched. The chain's CDR3 is CASSYRDRGRGDTQYF. DNA for the CDR3: TGTGCCAGCAGTTACCGGGACAGGGGGCGAGGAGATACGCAGTATTTT.

About this clonotype itself: Being one base from a much bigger clone, this may be a read error. The chain combines TRBV20-1 with TRBJ2-3, with 8 positions matching TRBD2. The CDR3 has 17 amino acids. The V gene end was trimmed by 4 bases and the J gene end by 0 bases; junction bases not matched to a gene: 12. Germline V gives CDR1 DFQATT, CDR2 SNEGSKA (reference sequence). This CDR3 is CSATARGVSTSTDTQYF. The CDR3 nucleotides read TGCAGTGCTACGGCGCGGGGGGTGAGCACTAGCACAGATACGCAGTATTTT.

This clonotype was counted many times. The CDR3 DNA sequence: TGCAGCGTTGCTGCGGACAGGAGCTCCTCTTTACCCACCGGGGAGCTGTTTTTT. It is translated as CSVAADRSSSLPTGELFF. The chain is built from TRBV29-1 and TRBJ2-2, with 7 bases that match TRBD1. The length of the CDR3 is 18 residues. V dropped 4 bases and J dropped 4; count of bases not matched to a gene: 18. CDR1 SQVTM and CDR2 ANQGSEA come from the germline V gene.